These T cell receptor beta chains were read from a single sample in a study of identical twins. TCRdb fed the 5' RACE reads into MiXCR, producing one record per CDR3 protein. The sample holds hundreds of thousands of distinct CDR3 sequences; 8.5% to 9% are singletons and the top ten take 0.75% to 1%. These same records also appear under a second study, on yellow fever vaccine responses in identical twins.

The source material was PBMCs. Receptors were obtained from a woman younger than 35 in good health. Each CDR3 is given with its conserved first and last residue. Fields, in order: J gene, clone size, D gene, V gene, CDR3 DNA, CDR3 protein. A D gene is named only where the DNA matches it firmly. Size values are once, few and many counts, or a class for expanded clones, and some rows have none.

j_gene: TRBJ2-1
abundance: many
d_gene: NA
v_gene: TRBV28
CDR3nt: TGTGCCAGCAGTCCGAGGCTTATAATATACAATGAGCAGTTCTTC
CDR3aa: CASSPRLIIYNEQFF

j_gene: TRBJ2-5
abundance: NA
d_gene: NA
v_gene: TRBV20-1
CDR3nt: TGCAGTGCTAGAGGTCCTCTAACCCGCCAAGAGACCCAGTACTTC
CDR3aa: CSARGPLTRQETQYF

j_gene: TRBJ2-7
abundance: few
d_gene: NA
v_gene: TRBV7-9
CDR3nt: TGTGCCAGCAGCTTCGCGGTTAGCTCCTACGAGCAGTACTTC
CDR3aa: CASSFAVSSYEQYF

j_gene: TRBJ1-2
abundance: many
d_gene: NA
v_gene: TRBV10-2
CDR3nt: TGCGCCAGCAGGGACTCCCCCGGTGGTGGCTACACCTTC
CDR3aa: CASRDSPGGGYTF

j_gene: TRBJ1-1
abundance: few
d_gene: NA
v_gene: TRBV5-1
CDR3nt: TGCGCCAGCAGCTCCCGGACAAGCGGAGGCACTGAAGCTTTCTTT
CDR3aa: CASSSRTSGGTEAFF

j_gene: TRBJ2-7
abundance: NA
d_gene: NA
v_gene: TRBV6-2/TRBV6-3
CDR3nt: TGTGCCAGCAGTTCCCACGGGACCTCCGGCGAGCAGTACTTC
CDR3aa: CASSSHGTSGEQYF

j_gene: TRBJ2-7
abundance: few
d_gene: TRBD1
v_gene: TRBV6-1
CDR3nt: TGTGCCAGCAGTGGACACAAGGGACAGACCTACGAGCAGTACTTC
CDR3aa: CASSGHKGQTYEQYF

j_gene: TRBJ2-7
abundance: many
d_gene: NA
v_gene: TRBV3-1
CDR3nt: TGTGCCAGCAGCCAAGTTAGGCGGGCTTTAAACCAAGACGACGAGCAGTACTTC
CDR3aa: CASSQVRRALNQDDEQYF

j_gene: TRBJ1-5
abundance: NA
d_gene: TRBD1
v_gene: TRBV28
CDR3nt: TGTGCCAGCAGCAATCGACAGGGCGGAAGCCGCAATCAGCCCCAGCATTTT
CDR3aa: CASSNRQGGSRNQPQHF

j_gene: TRBJ2-7
abundance: NA
d_gene: TRBD1
v_gene: TRBV3-1
CDR3nt: TGTGCCAGCACCCGGACAGGTCCCTACGAGCAGTACTTC
CDR3aa: CASTRTGPYEQYF

j_gene: TRBJ2-5
abundance: NA
d_gene: NA
v_gene: TRBV2
CDR3nt: TGTGCCAGCCAGGGGAGTTTGGAGACCCAGTACTTC
CDR3aa: CASQGSLETQYF

j_gene: TRBJ2-7
abundance: NA
d_gene: TRBD2
v_gene: TRBV7-2
CDR3nt: TGTGCCAGCAGCACCCTAGCGGGGGCCACCTACGAGCAGTACTTC
CDR3aa: CASSTLAGATYEQYF

j_gene: TRBJ1-1
abundance: few
d_gene: NA
v_gene: TRBV7-9
CDR3nt: TGTGCCAGCAGCTTCGGTGGCGGGGGAGAGGCTTTCTTT
CDR3aa: CASSFGGGGEAFF

j_gene: TRBJ2-5
abundance: NA
d_gene: TRBD2
v_gene: TRBV4-2
CDR3nt: TGTGCCAGCAGCCAAGATCTCGGGGGGTTAGGGGAGACCCAGTACTTC
CDR3aa: CASSQDLGGLGETQYF

j_gene: TRBJ2-1
abundance: few
d_gene: TRBD2
v_gene: TRBV25-1
CDR3nt: TGTGCCAGCAGTGAAGGTCGGGTAGCGGGGGGGAATTACAATGAGCAGTTCTTC
CDR3aa: CASSEGRVAGGNYNEQFF

j_gene: TRBJ2-5
abundance: NA
d_gene: NA
v_gene: TRBV27
CDR3nt: TGTGCCAGCAGTTTCGGGGCCCCAGAGACCCAGTACTTC
CDR3aa: CASSFGAPETQYF

j_gene: TRBJ2-2
abundance: few
d_gene: TRBD2
v_gene: TRBV20-1
CDR3nt: TGCAGTGATTTACTAGCGGGGGGGACGAACACCGGGGAGCTGTTTTTT
CDR3aa: CSDLLAGGTNTGELFF